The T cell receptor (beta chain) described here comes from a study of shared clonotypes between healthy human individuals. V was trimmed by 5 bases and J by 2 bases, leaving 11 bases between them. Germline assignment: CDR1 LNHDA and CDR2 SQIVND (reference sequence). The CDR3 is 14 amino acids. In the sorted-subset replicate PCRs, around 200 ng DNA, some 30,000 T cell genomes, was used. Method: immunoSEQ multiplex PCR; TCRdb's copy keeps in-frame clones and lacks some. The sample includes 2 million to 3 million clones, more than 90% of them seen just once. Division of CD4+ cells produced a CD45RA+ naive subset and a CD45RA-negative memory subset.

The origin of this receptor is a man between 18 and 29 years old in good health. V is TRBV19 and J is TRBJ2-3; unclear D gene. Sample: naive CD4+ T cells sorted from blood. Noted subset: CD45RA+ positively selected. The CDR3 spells CASSPSFPTDTQYF. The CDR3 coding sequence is TGTGCCAGTAGTCCCTCCTTCCCCACAGATACGCAGTATTTT.